The clone carrying this T cell receptor (beta chain) was seen a handful of times. These data are taken from a study of spatial heterogeneity in lung cancer. Regarding time point: sample taken at primary tumor resection. Material for sequencing was whole RNA from tumor, nontumor lung or frozen PBMC, left unsorted. Samples came from roughly 72 TRACERx patients with untreated early-stage lung cancer. Germline CDR1 and CDR2: DFQATT and SNEGSKA (reference sequence). J gave up 9 bases and V 6 bases, and 11 bases lay outside the gene matches. This CDR3 region has 14 residues. Single TCR cDNA molecules each had their own unique molecular identifier. TCRdb independently ran MiXCR on the 5' RACE reads; one entry per CDR3 protein. The sample contains under 13,000 distinct CDR3 sequences, roughly a quarter of which appear only once.

J is TRBJ2-1 and V is TRBV20-1; TRBD2 matches 10 bases. This sequence was found in a female donor with early-stage non-small cell lung cancer. Material: PBMCs, obtained at surgery. As DNA, the CDR3 is TGCAGTGCGCCCCGGACTAGCGGAACAAGTGAGCAGTTCTTC. This codes for CSAPRTSGTSEQFF.